The present T cell receptor (beta chain) was sequenced within a study of siplizumab effects on memory and regulatory T cells. There are 15 residues in the CDR3. V lost 4 bases to trimming and J lost 6 bases, with 19 bases between them. The V gene's germline CDR1 is KGHSH and CDR2 LQKENI. As regards this clone: Its antigen is undetermined.

The study, taken as a whole, reports: Of the proliferating CD4+ or CD8+ clones, roughly 75-96% lacked a naive or memory phenotype that could be assigned. Tregs that proliferated in siplizumab cultures did not have their suppressive function confirmed.

TCR templates, around 100,000 per sample, were assayed. The assay was immunoSEQ multiplex PCR, and TCRdb's table has in-frame clones only and misses some. Of fewer than 45,000 clones listed, around 90% were seen once; the top ten hold approximately 0.25%. The sequence derives from a human donor in good health. Sequencing input: naive CD4+ T cells sorted from blood. The chain is built from TRBV18 and TRBJ2-7; D gene uncertain. The CDR3 region has the DNA TGTGCCAGCTCACAAGTATACTCTGAGGTCCTCGAGCAGTACTTC. Its translation is CASSQVYSEVLEQYF.